A selection of T cell receptor beta chains follows, all from one sample in a study of blood T cell repertoires in COVID-19. Repertoires were generated with immunoSEQ multiplex PCR, while TCRdb's copy carries only in-frame clones and drops some. The sample records approximately 66,000 clones, 73% being singletons. The sample consisted of peripheral blood. All receptors derive from a man aged 55 to 70 with acute or convalescent COVID-19. Each CDR3 is given with its conserved first and last residue. The D gene is left open where the match is weak. Only part of the rows carry a size: once, few, many, or a class if the clone is expanded.

TRBV28	NA	TRBJ2-3	NA	TGTGCCAGCAGCGAAGACTCGACAGATACGCAGTATTTT	CASSEDSTDTQYF
TRBV5-4	NA	TRBJ1-3	NA	TGTGCCAGCAGCTTGGCCGGGGTTGACAACACCATATATTTT	CASSLAGVDNTIYF
TRBV4-2	NA	TRBJ2-1	TRBD1	TGTGCCAGCAGCCTCCCCGGACAGGGGGCGGTTGAGCAGTTCTTC	CASSLPGQGAVEQFF
TRBV2	once	TRBJ1-5	NA	TGTGCCACAACCCGGACAATTAGTCAGCCCCAGCATTTT	CATTRTISQPQHF
TRBV9	NA	TRBJ2-3	NA	TGTGCCAGCAGTTTCTCAGATACGCAGTATTTT	CASSFSDTQYF
TRBV2	NA	TRBJ2-3	NA	TGTGCCAGTTTCGGAGGCACAGATACGCAGTATTTT	CASFGGTDTQYF
TRBV6-2/TRBV6-3	NA	TRBJ2-3	TRBD2	TGTGCCAGCAGTGATCGACTAGCGGGGGGAACAGATACGCAGTATTTT	CASSDRLAGGTDTQYF
TRBV7-8	NA	TRBJ2-5	NA	TGTGCCAGCAGCCCCGGGGGAGGCTTGGCCCAGTACTTC	CASSPGGGLAQYF
TRBV7-9	NA	TRBJ1-4	NA	TGTGCCAGCAGCCAAGCCTCCCCACGGGAAAAACTGTTTTTT	CASSQASPREKLFF
TRBV5-1	NA	TRBJ1-1	NA	TGCGCCAGCAGCTACTTACAGGGTGAGAATGGTGAAGCTTTCTTT	CASSYLQGENGEAFF
TRBV27	NA	TRBJ2-7	TRBD2	TGTGCCAGCAGTGAGCCTAGGGCTGCAGGAGCGGGAGCCATCTACGAGCAGTACTTC	CASSEPRAAGAGAIYEQYF
TRBV19	many	TRBJ2-1	TRBD1	TGTGCCAGTAGTATAAGTTCCCAGGGGGCGCGTAATGAGCAGTTCTTC	CASSISSQGARNEQFF
TRBV5-1	once	TRBJ1-5	TRBD1	TGCGCCAGCAGGTTAGGACAGGGGCCGGATCAGCCCCAGCATTTT	CASRLGQGPDQPQHF
TRBV2	NA	TRBJ1-5	NA	TGTGCCAGCAGCCAACGAGGGGGAGATAGCAATCAGCCCCAGCATTTT	CASSQRGGDSNQPQHF
TRBV5-1	NA	TRBJ1-4	NA	TGCGCCAGCAGCTTGGGTGAGGGGGACGCTAATGAAAAACTGTTTTTT	CASSLGEGDANEKLFF
TRBV3-1/TRBV3-2	once	TRBJ2-5	TRBD2	TGTGCCAGTACTAGCGGGAGCCCACAAGAGACCCAGTACTTC	CASTSGSPQETQYF
TRBV28	NA	TRBJ2-1	NA	TGTGCCAGCAGTTTATTTGGGGGGAGTGGTTTAGGCAATGAGCAGTTCTTC	CASSLFGGSGLGNEQFF
TRBV7-9	NA	TRBJ2-4	TRBD2	TGTGCCAGCAGCCCCCTAGCGGGGGGTGTCAAAAACATTCAGTACTTC	CASSPLAGGVKNIQYF
TRBV28	NA	TRBJ1-4	TRBD1	TGTGCCAGCAGCAGGGGGTTGGATGAAAAACTGTTTTTT	CASSRGLDEKLFF
TRBV30	NA	TRBJ1-1	NA	TGTGCCTCTACTCCGGGGATCATGAACACTGAAGCTTTCTTT	CASTPGIMNTEAFF
TRBV6-5	once	TRBJ1-4	NA	TGTGCCAGCAGTCGACAGTCTAATGAAAAACTGTTTTTT	CASSRQSNEKLFF
TRBV7-2	once	TRBJ1-2	NA	TGTGCCAGCAGCCCCCACAGGGAAGCAGGAGGCTACACCTTC	CASSPHREAGGYTF
TRBV5-1	NA	TRBJ1-1	TRBD1	TGCGCCAGCAGCTCTAGGACAGGGGACAACACTGAAGCTTTCTTT	CASSSRTGDNTEAFF
TRBV19	NA	TRBJ1-5	NA	TGTGCCAGTAGTATAAGGGGACTTAATCAGCCCCAGCATTTT	CASSIRGLNQPQHF
TRBV11-1	many	TRBJ2-7	NA	TGTGCCAGCAGCTTAGGTCCGCAGGCCTACGAGCAGTACTTC	CASSLGPQAYEQYF
TRBV7-9	NA	TRBJ2-3	TRBD1	TGTGCCAGCAGCTCTGGGACAGGGGGCGCAGATACGCAGTATTTT	CASSSGTGGADTQYF
TRBV9	NA	TRBJ2-5	NA	TGTGCCAGCAGCCAAAGCCCGGACTTCCAAGAGACCCAGTACTTC	CASSQSPDFQETQYF
TRBV3-1/TRBV3-2	many	TRBJ2-1	NA	TGTGCCAGCAGCCATCAAGTAGCGGTCTCCTACAATGAGCAGTTCTTC	CASSHQVAVSYNEQFF
TRBV28	NA	TRBJ2-6	NA	TGTGCCAGCAGGGCACACAGGGATTCCGGGGCCAACGTCCTGACTTTC	CASRAHRDSGANVLTF
TRBV6-6	NA	TRBJ2-3	NA	TGTGCCAGCAGTTCCGGCCGAAGCGGAGGCGCAGATACGCAGTATTTT	CASSSGRSGGADTQYF
TRBV24-1	NA	TRBJ1-1	TRBD1	TGTGCCACCAGAATGATCCGACAGGGGGAACCTCCGAGGACTGAAGCTTTCTTT	CATRMIRQGEPPRTEAFF